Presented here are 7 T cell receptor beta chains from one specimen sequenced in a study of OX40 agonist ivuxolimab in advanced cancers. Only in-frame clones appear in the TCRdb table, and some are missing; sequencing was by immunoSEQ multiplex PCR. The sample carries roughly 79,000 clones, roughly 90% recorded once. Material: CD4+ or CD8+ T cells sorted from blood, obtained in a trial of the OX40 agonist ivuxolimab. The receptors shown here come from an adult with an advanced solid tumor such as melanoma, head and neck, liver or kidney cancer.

The DNA of the CDR3 is TGTGCCAGCAGTTTAGGACAAGTCACTCAGCCCCAGCATTTT. Translating it yields CASSLGQVTQPQHF. The chain recombines TRBV28 with TRBJ1-5, with TRBD1 as a possible D gene (5 bases). CDR1 MDHEN and CDR2 SYDVKM come from the germline V gene. The CDR3 has 14 residues. The ends were cut back, 2 bases at V and 6 bases at J, with 11 bases in the middle.

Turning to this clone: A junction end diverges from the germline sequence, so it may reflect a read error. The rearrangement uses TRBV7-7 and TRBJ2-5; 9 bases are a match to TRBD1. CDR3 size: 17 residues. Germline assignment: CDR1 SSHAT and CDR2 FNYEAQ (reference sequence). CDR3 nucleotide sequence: TGTGCTAGCAGCTTATCCATGACAGGGGGTAGCCGGGAGACCCAGTACTTC. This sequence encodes CASSLSMTGGSRETQYF.

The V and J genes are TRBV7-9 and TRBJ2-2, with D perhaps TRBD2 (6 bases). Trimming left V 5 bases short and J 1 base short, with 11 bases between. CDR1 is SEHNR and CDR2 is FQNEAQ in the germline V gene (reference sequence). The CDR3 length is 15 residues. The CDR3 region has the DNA TGTGCCAGCAGCCGCGGGACGGGGAACACCGGGGAGCTGTTTTTT. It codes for CASSRGTGNTGELFF.

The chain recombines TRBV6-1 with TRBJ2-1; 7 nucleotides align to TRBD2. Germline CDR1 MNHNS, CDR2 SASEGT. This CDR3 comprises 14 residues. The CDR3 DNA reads TGTTCAGTCCTCGGGGGGAGCTCCTACAATGAGCAGTTCTTC. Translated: CSVLGGSSYNEQFF.

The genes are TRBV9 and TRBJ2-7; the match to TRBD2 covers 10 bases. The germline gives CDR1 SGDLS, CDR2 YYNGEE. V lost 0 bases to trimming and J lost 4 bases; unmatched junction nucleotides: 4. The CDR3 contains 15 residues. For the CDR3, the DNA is TGTGCCAGCAGCGTAGGAAGCGGGAGGGGGTACGAGCAGTACTTC. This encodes CASSVGSGRGYEQYF. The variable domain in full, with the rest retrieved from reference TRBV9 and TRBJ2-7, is DSGVTQTPKHLITATGQRVTLRCSPRSGDLSVYWYQQSLDQGLQFLIQYYNGEERAKGNILERFSAQQFPDLHSELNLSSLELGDSALYFCASSVGSGRGYEQYFGPGTRLTVT.

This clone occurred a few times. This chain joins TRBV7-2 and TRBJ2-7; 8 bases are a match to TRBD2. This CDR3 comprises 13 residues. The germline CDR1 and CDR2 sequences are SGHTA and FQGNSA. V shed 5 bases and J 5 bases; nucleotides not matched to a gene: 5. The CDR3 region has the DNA TGTGCCAGCAGCCAGCGGGAGAGCGACGAGCAGTACTTC. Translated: CASSQRESDEQYF.

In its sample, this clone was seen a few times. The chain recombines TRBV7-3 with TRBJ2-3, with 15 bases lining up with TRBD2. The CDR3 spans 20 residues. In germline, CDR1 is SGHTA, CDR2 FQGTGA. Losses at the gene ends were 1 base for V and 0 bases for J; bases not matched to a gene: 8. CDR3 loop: CASSLKPPGLAGGSTDTQYF. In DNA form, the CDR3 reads TGTGCCAGCAGCTTAAAACCCCCGGGACTAGCGGGAGGAAGCACAGATACGCAGTATTTT.